These 26 T cell receptor beta chains were all obtained from the same sample, sequenced in a study of blood T cell repertoires in COVID-19. The table came from immunoSEQ multiplex PCR; TCRdb's copy has only in-frame clones and leaves some out. This table holds a few hundred thousand clones, roughly nine tenths found once. The specimen sequenced was peripheral blood. The receptors were gathered from a man in his forties who had recovered from COVID-19.

The rearrangement links TRBV9 to TRBJ1-3; possibly TRBD1 for D (6 bases). Germline V lookup: CDR1 SGDLS, CDR2 YYNGEE. There are 17 residues in the CDR3. V lost 3 bases, J lost 0 bases, and 16 bases lay in between. This CDR3 is CASSANRAGVSGNTIYF. CDR3 DNA: TGTGCCAGCAGCGCCAACAGGGCCGGGGTCTCTGGAAACACCATATATTTT.

The CDR3 region has the DNA TGTGCCACCAGCAGAGATCATTGGGCGAGTGGTGAGCAGTTCTTC. Translation: CATSRDHWASGEQFF. This chain uses TRBV15 with TRBJ2-1; D remains unclear. With 0 bases removed from V and 9 bases from J, the gap between germline ends came to 15 bases. The CDR3 runs to 15 residues. CDR1 LNHNV and CDR2 YYDKDF come from the germline V gene (reference sequence).

The chain couples TRBV5-6 to TRBJ1-1; D is ambiguous. From germline, CDR1 is SGHDT and CDR2 YYEEEE. V lost 5 bases, J lost 0 bases, and 11 bases lay in between. The CDR3 extends over 14 amino acids. The CDR3 region is CASRAGLMNTEAFF. The CDR3 region has the DNA TGTGCCAGCAGGGCTGGACTGATGAACACTGAAGCTTTCTTT.

The gene calls are TRBV5-6 and TRBJ2-7; TRBD1 agrees at 7 bases. The V gene's germline CDR1 is SGHDT and CDR2 YYEEEE. V shed 4 bases and J 3 bases; nucleotides not matched to a gene: 7. CDR3 length: 14 amino acids. Here the CDR3 DNA reads TGTGCCAGCAGCGGCCGGGACAGAGTCTACGAGCAGTACTTC. Translation gives CASSGRDRVYEQYF. Together with reference TRBV5-6 and TRBJ2-7, the CDR3 gives the full variable domain: DAGVTQSPTHLIKTRGQQVTLRCSPKSGHDTVSWYQQALGQGPQFIFQYYEEEERQRGNFPDRFSGHQFPNYSSELNVNALLLGDSALYLCASSGRDRVYEQYFGPGTRLTVT.

The chain combines TRBV19 with TRBJ1-6; D ambiguous. Germline V gene lookup returns CDR1 LNHDA and CDR2 SQIVND (reference sequence). The CDR3 consists of 13 residues. V was pared by 7 bases and J by 7 bases, with 11 bases between. The CDR3 loop reads CASKNGPNSPLHF. CDR3 bases: TGTGCCAGTAAGAACGGTCCGAATTCACCCCTCCACTTT.

The V gene is TRBV6-5, the J gene TRBJ1-5; D is unclear. Trimming took 6 bases from V and 9 from J, leaving 12 bases between them. Germline loops: CDR1 MNHEY, CDR2 SVGAGI. CDR3 size: 12 residues. This CDR3 is CASSLDSGPQHF. Written as DNA, the CDR3 is TGTGCCAGCAGCTTGGACTCGGGGCCCCAGCATTTT.

V and J are TRBV7-2 and TRBJ2-3; 7 bases match TRBD2. Germline V gene data show CDR1 as SGHTA and CDR2 as FQGNSA. The CDR3 extends over 14 amino acids. V dropped 0 bases and J dropped 7; count of bases not matched to a gene: 4. The CDR3 nucleotides read TGTGCCAGCAGCTTAGCCCTAGCGGCCAATACGCAGTATTTT. Protein: CASSLALAANTQYF.

This clone came up many times. The rearrangement uses TRBV7-6 and TRBJ2-5; 8 nucleotides agree with TRBD2. The CDR3 has 14 residues. Looked up from germline, CDR1 is SGHVS and CDR2 is FNYEAQ. J was trimmed by 4 bases and V by 5 bases; bases with no gene match: 6. The CDR3 is CASSIGLAGETQYF. CDR3 bases: TGTGCCAGCAGCATAGGACTAGCTGGAGAGACCCAGTACTTC.

J is TRBJ2-7 and V is TRBV7-2, with 8 bases matching TRBD2. The CDR3 is 15 residues long. J was trimmed by 1 base and V by 5 bases; bases with no gene match: 7. Germline CDR1 is SGHTA and CDR2 is FQGNSA. CDR3 in amino acids: CASSPPGGGSYEQYF. The CDR3 region has the DNA TGTGCCAGCAGCCCCCCGGGCGGGGGGTCCTACGAGCAGTACTTC.

The gene calls are TRBV12-3 or TRBV12-4 and TRBJ1-4; no reliable D call. V lost 3 bases and J 8 bases, leaving 10 bases between the germline ends. CDR3 size: 13 residues. The DNA of the CDR3 is TGTGCCAGCAGTTTTGGCCGGAGAGAAAAACTGTTTTTT. Amino acid sequence: CASSFGRREKLFF.

The chain recombines TRBV18 with TRBJ2-3; tentative D call: TRBD1 (5 bases). CDR3 size: 15 residues. Per germline, CDR1 KGHSH and CDR2 LQKENI. V was clipped by 3 bases and J by 4 bases, with 14 bases between them. CDR3 DNA: TGTGCCAGCTCACCGACCGCAGGGTCCTCAGATACGCAGTATTTT. Translation gives CASSPTAGSSDTQYF.

The chain recombines TRBV3-1 (or the pseudogene TRBV3-2) with TRBJ2-7; 8 bases line up with TRBD1. This CDR3 is built from 19 residues. V was clipped by 1 base and J by 1 base; unmatched bases: 15. Germline CDR1 reads LGHDT; CDR2 reads YNNKEL (reference sequence). CDR3: CASSQGDRISPYTSYEQYF. The CDR3 region has the DNA TGTGCCAGCAGCCAAGGGGACAGGATCTCCCCGTATACATCCTACGAGCAGTACTTC.

The chain couples TRBV7-9 to TRBJ1-2; D unclear. CDR1 and CDR2 from the germline V gene are SEHNR and FQNEAQ (reference sequence). The V gene lost 4 bases and the J gene lost 7 bases, with 22 bases spanning the gap. The CDR3 totals 16 residues. The CDR3 bases are TGTGCCAGCAGCTCCCTCGGGCTTCCCGCCGGGAGTGGCTACACCTTC. It specifies CASSSLGLPAGSGYTF.

The V gene is TRBV7-2, the J gene TRBJ2-7; a weak D match, TRBD2 (6 bases). CDR1 SGHTA and CDR2 FQGNSA come from the germline V gene. This CDR3 is built from 13 residues. Trimming removed 1 base at V and 4 bases at J, with 8 bases between. The CDR3 reads CASSLVAGYEQYF. DNA for the CDR3: TGTGCCAGCAGCTTAGTTGCGGGGTACGAGCAGTACTTC. The full variable domain, with the rest looked up from reference TRBV7-2 and TRBJ2-7, is GAGVSQSPSNKVTEKGKDVELRCDPISGHTALYWYRQSLGQGLEFLIYFQGNSAPDKSGLPSDRFSAERTGGSVSTLTIQRTQQEDSAVYLCASSLVAGYEQYFGPGTRLTVT.

The J gene is TRBJ2-5, the V gene TRBV9; 11 nucleotides line up with TRBD2. This CDR3 is 17 amino acids long. Germline V gene sequence: CDR1 SGDLS, CDR2 YYNGEE. The J segment lost 2 bases and the V segment lost 0 bases, leaving 6 bases of the junction unmatched. CDR3 region: CASSVDTSGGIQETQYF. The CDR3 bases are TGTGCCAGCAGCGTAGACACTAGCGGGGGAATACAAGAGACCCAGTACTTC.

This chain connects TRBV27 to TRBJ1-6; TRBD1 is a possible D gene (6 bases). V was trimmed by 8 bases and J by 10 bases, leaving 18 bases between them. Germline CDR1 MNHEY, CDR2 SMNVEV (reference sequence). CDR3 length: 14 residues. The CDR3 nucleotides are TGTGCCAGCTCCATCGCGGGGGGCGGCTCACCCCTCCACTTT. Protein sequence: CASSIAGGGSPLHF.

Only one count was recorded for this clone. The chain recombines TRBV4-3 with TRBJ1-2; 10 positions match TRBD1. The V segment lost 0 bases and the J segment 4 bases; nucleotides outside the gene matches: 8. Germline V gives CDR1 LGHNA, CDR2 YSLEER. The CDR3 runs to 17 residues. The CDR3 sequence: CASSQDQGDRGSYGYTF. CDR3 coding DNA: TGCGCCAGCAGCCAAGATCAAGGGGACAGGGGAAGCTATGGCTACACCTTC.

The J gene is TRBJ2-7, the V gene TRBV15; the match to TRBD2 covers 7 bases. Germline V lookup: CDR1 LNHNV, CDR2 YYDKDF (reference sequence). The junction had 5 bases not matched to a gene; V was cut back by 0 bases and J by 6 bases. This CDR3 contains 14 residues. The CDR3 coding sequence is TGTGCCACCAGCAGAGACCGTGCGGGAGTCGAGCAGTACTTC. It encodes CATSRDRAGVEQYF.

This chain connects TRBV5-4 to TRBJ2-4, with 11 bases identical to TRBD2. With V trimmed by 1 base and J by 6 bases, 12 bases remained unmatched. Germline V gene data show CDR1 as SGHNT and CDR2 as YYREEE (reference sequence). The CDR3 runs 18 residues. The CDR3 region is CASSLPGLAGPGGNIQYF. CDR3 coding DNA: TGTGCCAGCAGCTTGCCAGGACTAGCGGGCCCCGGAGGAAACATTCAGTACTTC.

As for this clone: The identical CDR3 is also encoded by other nucleotide sequences in the sample. V is TRBV27 and J is TRBJ1-3, with TRBD1 matching 7 bases. The CDR3 has 14 amino acids. V lost 3 bases to trimming and J lost 2 bases; unmatched junction nucleotides: 1. The germline V gene has CDR1 MNHEY and CDR2 SMNVEV (reference sequence). This CDR3 reads CASSFTGAGNTIYF. The CDR3 bases are TGTGCCAGCAGTTTTACAGGGGCTGGAAACACCATATATTTT.

The chain uses TRBV5-1 and TRBJ2-7; the match to TRBD2 covers 7 bases. The trim removed 4 bases at V and 0 bases at J, leaving 16 bases unmatched. The V gene's germline CDR1 is SGHRS and CDR2 YFSETQ. The CDR3 extends over 18 amino acids. The CDR3 loop is CASSPGGRREGNSYEQYF. The CDR3 nucleotides are TGCGCCAGCAGCCCGGGCGGGAGAAGGGAGGGAAACTCCTACGAGCAGTACTTC.

The chain couples TRBV29-1 to TRBJ1-3; D unclear. V lost 4 bases to trimming and J lost 0 bases, with 7 bases between them. Germline CDR1 reads SQVTM; CDR2 reads ANQGSEA. The CDR3 is 13 residues long. CDR3 sequence: CSVGHHSGNTIYF. The CDR3 nucleotides read TGCAGCGTTGGACACCACTCTGGAAACACCATATATTTT.

The V gene is TRBV18, the J gene TRBJ2-6, with 8 bases lining up with TRBD2. The germline V gene has CDR1 KGHSH and CDR2 LQKENI. CDR3 size: 18 residues. V trimming: 6 bases; J trimming: 0 bases; junction bases outside the gene matches: 10. The CDR3 DNA follows: TGTGCCAGCTCGGCCAGCGGGGGCGTCGGCTCTGGGGCCAACGTCCTGACTTTC. Its protein product is CASSASGGVGSGANVLTF.

The V gene is TRBV7-2, the J gene TRBJ2-1; TRBD2 aligns across 10 bases. Germline V lookup: CDR1 SGHTA, CDR2 FQGNSA. Trimming cost V 5 bases and J 0 bases; bases outside gene matches: 4. The CDR3 loop spans 16 amino acids. The CDR3: CASSPAGGSSYNEQFF. The DNA for the CDR3 is TGTGCCAGCAGCCCAGCGGGGGGGAGCTCCTACAATGAGCAGTTCTTC.

This rearrangement joins TRBV20-1 to TRBJ2-3, with TRBD2 identical over 14 bases. This CDR3 has 16 amino acids. Unmatched junction bases numbered 3, after V lost 3 bases and J lost 1 base. From germline, CDR1 is DFQATT and CDR2 SNEGSKA (reference sequence). The CDR3 bases are TGCAGTGCTAGTCGGACTAGCGGGGGGCGCACAGATACGCAGTATTTT. Protein: CSASRTSGGRTDTQYF.

The rearrangement uses TRBV7-8 and TRBJ2-3; the match to TRBD2 covers 10 bases. V shed 3 bases, J shed 5 bases, and the junction held 8 bases outside the gene matches. Germline values: CDR1 SGHVS, CDR2 FQNEAQ. The CDR3 length is 16 residues. CDR3 nucleotide sequence: TGTGCCAGCAGCTTCGTGAGCGGGAGGGCTGTAGATACGCAGTATTTT. Its protein product is CASSFVSGRAVDTQYF.